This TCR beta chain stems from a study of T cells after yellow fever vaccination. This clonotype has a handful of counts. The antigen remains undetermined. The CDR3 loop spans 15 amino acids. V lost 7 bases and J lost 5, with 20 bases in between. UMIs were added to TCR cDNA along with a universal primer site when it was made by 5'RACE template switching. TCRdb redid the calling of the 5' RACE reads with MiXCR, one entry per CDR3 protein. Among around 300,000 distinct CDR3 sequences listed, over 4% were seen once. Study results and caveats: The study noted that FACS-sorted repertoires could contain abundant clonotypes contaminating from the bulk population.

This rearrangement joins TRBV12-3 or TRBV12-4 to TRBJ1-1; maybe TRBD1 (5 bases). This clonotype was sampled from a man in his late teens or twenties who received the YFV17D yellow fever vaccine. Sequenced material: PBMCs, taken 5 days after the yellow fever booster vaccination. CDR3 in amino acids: CASIPLRAGRTEAFF. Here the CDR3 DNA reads TGTGCCAGCATCCCCCTCCGGGCAGGGAGGACTGAAGCTTTCTTT.